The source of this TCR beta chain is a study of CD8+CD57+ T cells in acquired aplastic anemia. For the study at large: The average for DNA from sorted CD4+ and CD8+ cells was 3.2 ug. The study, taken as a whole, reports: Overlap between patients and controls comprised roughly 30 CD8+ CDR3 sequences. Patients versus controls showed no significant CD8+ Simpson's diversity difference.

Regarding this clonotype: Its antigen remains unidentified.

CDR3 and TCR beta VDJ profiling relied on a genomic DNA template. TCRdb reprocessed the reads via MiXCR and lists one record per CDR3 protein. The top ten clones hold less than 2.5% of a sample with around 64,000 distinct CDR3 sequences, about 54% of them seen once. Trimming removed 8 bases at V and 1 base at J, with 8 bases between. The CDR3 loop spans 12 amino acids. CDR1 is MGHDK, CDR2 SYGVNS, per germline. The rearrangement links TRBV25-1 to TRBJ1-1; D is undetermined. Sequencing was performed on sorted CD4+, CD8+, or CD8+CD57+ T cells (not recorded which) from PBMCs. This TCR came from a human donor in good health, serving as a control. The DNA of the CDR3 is TGTGCCAGCGATTACGGGAACACTGAAGCTTTCTTT. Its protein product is CASDYGNTEAFF.